Each of the 29 T cell receptor beta chains below was sequenced from the same sample in a study of technical replicates of blood from several donors. Some clones are missing from TCRdb's copy, which holds only in-frame ones; the method was immunoSEQ multiplex PCR. There are more than 70,000 clones in the sample; over 80% occur only once, and 0.27% lies in the top ten. Material: T cells isolated from PBMCs. The source of these receptors is a human donor in good health.

The chain employs TRBV5-1 and TRBJ2-1, with 8 bases matching TRBD1. This CDR3 is 16 amino acids long. Germline CDR1 reads SGHRS; CDR2 reads YFSETQ. Trimming removed 4 bases from V and 8 bases from J; junction bases left unmatched: 14. The CDR3 DNA reads TGCGCCAGCAGCGCCGCCCGGGACAGGCTCAGGGATGAGCAGTTCTTC. Residues: CASSAARDRLRDEQFF.

J is TRBJ1-2 and V is TRBV2; weak D call: TRBD1 (6 bases). CDR3 length equals 15 residues. The V end lost 6 bases, the J end lost 8 bases, and 22 bases lay between the germline ends. CDR1 SNHLY and CDR2 FYNNEI come from the germline V gene. CDR3 DNA sequence: TGTGCCAGCAGCGCCCGCGGGGGCGAGTTCGAGGGCTACACCTTC. Translation gives CASSARGGEFEGYTF.

J is TRBJ1-2 and V is TRBV28; 9 nucleotides align to TRBD1. This CDR3 has 15 residues. V lost 3 bases, J lost 1 base, and 3 bases stayed unmatched. Germline V gives CDR1 MDHEN, CDR2 SYDVKM. The CDR3 spells CASSLRQGDNYGYTF. The CDR3 DNA sequence: TGTGCCAGCAGTTTGCGACAGGGGGATAACTATGGCTACACCTTC.

V usage is TRBV7-3 and J usage is TRBJ1-3; the D is unclear. The germline CDR1 and CDR2 sequences are SGHTA and FQGTGA. The CDR3 consists of 15 residues. The germline V and J ends were trimmed by 2 bases and 1 base, with 9 bases remaining between them. CDR3 nucleotides: TGTGCCAGCAGCTTATACCCCGGGTCTGGAAACACCATATATTTT. Protein: CASSLYPGSGNTIYF.

This chain connects TRBV4-1 to TRBJ2-1; possibly TRBD2 for D (6 bases). The V end was cut by 1 base, the J end by 9 bases, with 13 bases between. The CDR3 totals 14 residues. The germline gives CDR1 MGHRA, CDR2 YSYEKL. The CDR3 nucleotides are TGCGCCAGCAGCCAAGCGGAGGGCGGACGTGAGCAGTTCTTC. The encoded protein is CASSQAEGGREQFF.

A remark on this clone: It is likely a read error, because the conserved phenylalanine at the end of the CDR3 is missing. The DNA is omitted, as the CDR3 cannot be located on it reliably, and the CDR3 follows TCRdb's listing. The chain joins TRBV5-4 to TRBJ2-3; the table's D call, TRBD1, was not checked against the DNA. Germline V CDR1 and CDR2: SGHNT, YYREEE (reference sequence). Including both end residues, the CDR3 is 13 amino acids long. The CDR3 here is CASSLGSGTGRWV.

This chain uses TRBV6-5 with TRBJ2-7; D is undetermined. The ends were cut back, 0 bases at V and 2 bases at J, with 8 bases in the middle. The germline CDR1 and CDR2 sequences are MNHEY and SVGAGI. CDR3 length equals 14 residues. CDR3 DNA: TGTGCCAGCAGTTACTCTCAGGCTCCCTACGAGCAGTACTTC. This gives the protein CASSYSQAPYEQYF.

The chain is built from TRBV10-3 and TRBJ2-7; 9 nucleotides line up with TRBD1. The CDR3 length is 15 residues. CDR1 and CDR2 (germline): ENHRY, SYGVKD. Losses at the gene ends were 6 bases for V and 0 bases for J; bases not matched to a gene: 6. The CDR3: CAISSGQGSSYEQYF. CDR3 coding DNA: TGTGCCATCAGCTCGGGACAGGGAAGCTCCTACGAGCAGTACTTC.

This clone was counted between two and nine times. The chain combines TRBV6-5 with TRBJ1-1; perhaps TRBD1 as D (5 bases). From germline, CDR1 is MNHEY and CDR2 SVGAGI. The CDR3 contains 14 residues. V lost 0 bases and J lost 1, with 6 bases in between. The CDR3 reads CASSYSTGNTEAFF. For the CDR3, the DNA is TGTGCCAGCAGTTACTCCACAGGGAACACTGAAGCTTTCTTT.

This clone was seen once. This chain joins TRBV6-1 and TRBJ2-5; D possibly corresponds to TRBD1 (5 bases). CDR3 length: 14 amino acids. V shed 4 bases and J shed 2 bases, with 11 bases lying between them. CDR1 is MNHNS, CDR2 SASEGT, per germline. The CDR3 here is CASSVLQEQETQYF. CDR3 nucleotides: TGTGCCAGCAGTGTGCTACAGGAGCAAGAGACCCAGTACTTC.

The chain combines TRBV5-5 with TRBJ2-7; no firm D call. Germline CDR1 reads SGHKS; CDR2 reads YYEKEE (reference sequence). This CDR3 has 15 residues. The germline V and J ends were trimmed by 4 bases and 2 bases, with 16 bases remaining between them. This CDR3 reads CASSQNPPGPYEQYF. The CDR3, as DNA: TGTGCCAGCAGCCAAAACCCGCCTGGCCCCTACGAGCAGTACTTC.

J is TRBJ2-7 and V is TRBV5-4; tentative D call: TRBD1 (5 bases). V was trimmed by 0 bases and J by 3 bases, leaving 13 bases between them. Germline V gene data show CDR1 as SGHNT and CDR2 as YYREEE (reference sequence). This CDR3 comprises 15 residues. CDR3 amino acids: CASSLDAGPVYEQYF. The CDR3 DNA reads TGTGCCAGCAGCTTGGATGCAGGGCCTGTCTACGAGCAGTACTTC.

The CDR3 DNA reads as TGCGCCAGCAGCCAAGTAAGGAGCGGGGGGCGAAGATACAATGAGCAGTTCTTC. Protein product: CASSQVRSGGRRYNEQFF. This chain joins TRBV4-1 and TRBJ2-1; 9 bases match TRBD2. Per germline, CDR1 MGHRA and CDR2 YSYEKL. The CDR3 loop spans 18 amino acids. Unmatched junction bases numbered 11, after V lost 1 base and J lost 4 bases.

This chain uses TRBV5-6 with TRBJ2-2; 11 nucleotides match TRBD2. CDR1 is SGHDT, CDR2 YYEEEE, per germline. The CDR3 runs to 15 residues. J lost 7 bases, V lost 3 bases, and 5 bases had no gene match. The CDR3 DNA reads TGTGCCAGCAGCTCCGGGACTAGCGGCGGCGGGGAGCTGTTTTTT. Translating gives CASSSGTSGGGELFF.

J is TRBJ2-5 and V is TRBV6-5; 8 positions match TRBD1. The V gene end was trimmed by 3 bases and the J gene end by 1 base; junction bases not matched to a gene: 7. CDR3 size: 16 residues. The germline V gene has CDR1 MNHEY and CDR2 SVGAGI. For the CDR3, the DNA is TGTGCCAGCAGTTATGGCGACAGGGGTGGCCAAGAGACCCAGTACTTC. Amino acids: CASSYGDRGGQETQYF.

The chain carries TRBV4-2 and TRBJ2-5; 14 nucleotides match TRBD2. From germline, CDR1 is LGHNA and CDR2 YNFKEQ. The CDR3 length is 18 residues. Trimming took 4 bases from V and 5 from J; bases not matched to a gene: 12. CDR3 loop: CASSPLSRRTSGGETQYF. The CDR3 nucleotides are TGTGCCAGCAGCCCCCTTTCTCGCCGGACTAGCGGGGGGGAGACCCAGTACTTC.

The J gene is TRBJ2-3, the V gene TRBV30; 14 nucleotides align to TRBD2. The CDR3 spans 16 residues. V dropped 6 bases and J dropped 1; count of bases not matched to a gene: 6. Per the germline V gene, CDR1 is GTSNPN and CDR2 is SVGIG (reference sequence). CDR3 region: CACRLAGGPGTDTQYF. The CDR3, as DNA: TGTGCCTGCCGACTAGCGGGGGGGCCGGGCACAGATACGCAGTATTTT.

V usage is TRBV19 and J usage is TRBJ2-2; D may be TRBD2 (5 bases). This CDR3 comprises 15 residues. The V end was cut by 5 bases, the J end by 5 bases, with 15 bases between. Looked up from germline, CDR1 is LNHDA and CDR2 is SQIVND (reference sequence). CDR3 residues: CASSSPEGITGELFF. The CDR3 nucleotides read TGTGCCAGTAGTTCGCCCGAGGGAATAACCGGGGAGCTGTTTTTT. The full variable domain, completed using reference TRBV19 and TRBJ2-2, is DGGITQSPKYLFRKEGQNVTLSCEQNLNHDAMYWYRQDPGQGLRLIYYSQIVNDFQKGDIAEGYSVSREKKESFPLTVTSAQKNPTAFYLCASSSPEGITGELFFGEGSRLTVL.

V gene TRBV2 combines with J gene TRBJ2-5, with 15 bases aligning to TRBD2. The CDR3 is made up of 18 amino acids. Germline CDR1 reads SNHLY; CDR2 reads FYNNEI. With V trimmed by 8 bases and J by 4 bases, 14 bases remained unmatched. The CDR3, as DNA: TGTGCCAGCCACCCTTCATCCGGGACTAGCGGGAGGAGAGAGACCCAGTACTTC. Translated, it gives CASHPSSGTSGRRETQYF.

The chain has TRBV6-1 and TRBJ2-2; 10 bases are a match to TRBD2. V trimming: 8 bases; J trimming: 6 bases; junction bases outside the gene matches: 3. Germline assignment: CDR1 MNHNS and CDR2 SASEGT. CDR3 length equals 13 residues. For the CDR3, the DNA is TGTGCCAGCGTGCTAGCGGGGGCCGGGGAGCTGTTTTTT. It codes for CASVLAGAGELFF.

The chain links TRBV10-3 to TRBJ1-4; maybe TRBD1 (5 bases). V was trimmed by 4 bases and J by 8 bases, leaving 11 bases between them. The CDR3 loop spans 13 amino acids. Germline V gene data show CDR1 as ENHRY and CDR2 as SYGVKD. The CDR3 DNA is TGTGCCATCAGTGGGGGGGTTACGGAAAAACTGTTTTTT. Protein product: CAISGGVTEKLFF.

The chain joins TRBV5-4 to TRBJ2-5; tentative D call: TRBD2 (6 bases). V lost 0 bases and J lost 3, with 6 bases in between. The CDR3 has 13 amino acids. Germline lookup yields CDR1 SGHNT and CDR2 YYREEE (reference sequence). The DNA for the CDR3 is TGTGCCAGCAGCTTGGGGGGGGAAGAGACCCAGTACTTC. Translated, it gives CASSLGGEETQYF.

This chain links TRBV6-1 with TRBJ2-7, with a weak D call TRBD2 (5 bases). The CDR3 has 14 residues. The germline V gene encodes CDR1 MNHNS and CDR2 SASEGT. V was trimmed by 2 bases and J by 4 bases, leaving 12 bases between them. The CDR3 coding sequence is TGTGCCAGCAGTGAAAACCCGGGCGGGTACGAGCAGTACTTC. It specifies CASSENPGGYEQYF.

The DNA of the CDR3 is TGCGCCAGCAGCTTTGGCGAGACCCAGTACTTC. Translated: CASSFGETQYF. The V gene is TRBV5-1, the J gene TRBJ2-5; D gene uncertain. This CDR3 is 11 amino acids long. V gave up 2 bases and J gave up 5 bases, with 4 bases separating them. CDR1 is SGHRS, CDR2 YFSETQ, per germline. Together with reference TRBV5-1 and TRBJ2-5, the CDR3 gives the full variable domain: KAGVTQTPRYLIKTRGQQVTLSCSPISGHRSVSWYQQTPGQGLQFLFEYFSETQRNKGNFPGRFSGRQFSNSRSEMNVSTLELGDSALYLCASSFGETQYFGPGTRLLVL.

The CDR3 here is CASSPWDSYFGELFF. As DNA, the CDR3 is TGTGCCAGCAGCCCCTGGGACAGTTATTTCGGGGAGCTGTTTTTT. This sequence joins TRBV9 and TRBJ2-2; 7 bases fit TRBD1. J was trimmed by 7 bases and V by 4 bases; bases with no gene match: 10. CDR3 length: 15 residues. Germline CDR1 and CDR2: SGDLS and YYNGEE. Full variable domain (missing parts from reference TRBV9 and TRBJ2-2): DSGVTQTPKHLITATGQRVTLRCSPRSGDLSVYWYQQSLDQGLQFLIQYYNGEERAKGNILERFSAQQFPDLHSELNLSSLELGDSALYFCASSPWDSYFGELFFGEGSRLTVL.

The V gene is TRBV2, the J gene TRBJ2-1; 8 nucleotides line up with TRBD2. Germline V gives CDR1 SNHLY, CDR2 FYNNEI. The CDR3 is 15 residues long. V trimming: 1 base; J trimming: 7 bases; junction bases outside the gene matches: 6. CDR3 sequence reads: CASSEVVAGRNEQFF. In nucleotides, the CDR3 is TGTGCCAGCAGTGAAGTGGTAGCGGGAAGGAATGAGCAGTTCTTC.

The V gene is TRBV28, the J gene TRBJ2-2; maybe TRBD2 (5 bases). The CDR3 length is 18 residues. Trimming removed 6 bases at V and 1 base at J, with 21 bases between. CDR1 is MDHEN, CDR2 SYDVKM, per germline. The CDR3 here is CASSMRARRARNTGELFF. CDR3 nucleotides: TGTGCCAGCAGCATGAGGGCTAGACGGGCGCGGAACACCGGGGAGCTGTTTTTT. Supplemented by reference TRBV28 and TRBJ2-2, the full variable domain reads DVKVTQSSRYLVKRTGEKVFLECVQDMDHENMFWYRQDPGLGLRLIYFSYDVKMKEKGDIPEGYSVSREKKERFSLILESASTNQTSMYLCASSMRARRARNTGELFFGEGSRLTVL.

The CDR3 sequence: CALRGSVNTGELFF. For the CDR3, the DNA is TGTGCACTACGGGGTAGCGTGAACACCGGGGAGCTGTTTTTT. The chain employs TRBV2 and TRBJ2-2; D perhaps matches TRBD2 (5 bases). Germline lookup yields CDR1 SNHLY and CDR2 FYNNEI. There are 14 residues in the CDR3.

This chain connects TRBV30 to TRBJ1-1, with unresolved D. In germline, CDR1 is GTSNPN, CDR2 SVGIG (reference sequence). V shed 2 bases and J shed 6 bases, with 7 bases lying between them. The CDR3 runs to 11 residues. The CDR3 here is CAWSSLSEAFF. Here the CDR3 DNA reads TGTGCCTGGAGTTCCCTCTCTGAAGCTTTCTTT.